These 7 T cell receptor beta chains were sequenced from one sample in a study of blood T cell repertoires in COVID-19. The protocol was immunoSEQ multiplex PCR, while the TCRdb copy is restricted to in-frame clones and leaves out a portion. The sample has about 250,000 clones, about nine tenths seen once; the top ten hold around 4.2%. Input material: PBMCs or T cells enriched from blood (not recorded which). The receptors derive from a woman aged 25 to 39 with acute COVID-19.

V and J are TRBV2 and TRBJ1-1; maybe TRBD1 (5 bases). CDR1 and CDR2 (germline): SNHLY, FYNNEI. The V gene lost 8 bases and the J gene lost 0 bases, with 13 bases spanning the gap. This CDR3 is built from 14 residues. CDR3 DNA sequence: TGTGCCAGCCGGCAGGGAAGGGTGAACACTGAAGCTTTCTTT. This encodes CASRQGRVNTEAFF. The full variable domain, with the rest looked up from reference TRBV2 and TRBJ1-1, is EPEVTQTPSHQVTQMGQEVILRCVPISNHLYFYWYRQILGQKVEFLVSFYNNEISEKSEIFDDQFSVERPDGSNFTLKIRSTKLEDSAMYFCASRQGRVNTEAFFGQGTRLTVV.

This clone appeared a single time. CDR3 nucleotide sequence: TGTGCCAGCAGCCGGACAGCCAGAGGTGGCTACACCTTC. This translates into CASSRTARGGYTF. The chain couples TRBV11-1 to TRBJ1-2, with D possibly TRBD1 on 6 matching bases. The CDR3 extends over 13 amino acids. Looked up from germline, CDR1 is SGHAT and CDR2 is FQDESV (reference sequence). The V end was cut by 5 bases, the J end by 7 bases, with 14 bases between.

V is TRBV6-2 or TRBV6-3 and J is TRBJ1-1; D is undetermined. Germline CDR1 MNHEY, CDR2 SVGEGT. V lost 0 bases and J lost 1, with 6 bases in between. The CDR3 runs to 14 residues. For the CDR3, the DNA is TGTGCCAGCAGTTACTCTGCGGAGAACACTGAAGCTTTCTTT. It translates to CASSYSAENTEAFF.

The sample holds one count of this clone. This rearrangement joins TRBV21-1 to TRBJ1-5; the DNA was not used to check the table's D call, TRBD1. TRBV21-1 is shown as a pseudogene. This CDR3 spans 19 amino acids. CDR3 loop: CASSKGGSDTPRSNQPQHF. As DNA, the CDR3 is TGTGCCAGCAGCAAAGGGGGCTCCGACACCCCAAGGAGCAATCAGCCCCAGCATTTT.

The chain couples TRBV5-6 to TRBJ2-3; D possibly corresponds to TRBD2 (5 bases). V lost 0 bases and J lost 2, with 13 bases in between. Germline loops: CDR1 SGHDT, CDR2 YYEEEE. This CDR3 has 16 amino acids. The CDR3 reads CASSLGRVPPTDTQYF. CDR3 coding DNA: TGTGCCAGCAGCTTGGGGCGGGTTCCCCCCACAGATACGCAGTATTTT. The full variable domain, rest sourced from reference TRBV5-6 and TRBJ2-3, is DAGVTQSPTHLIKTRGQQVTLRCSPKSGHDTVSWYQQALGQGPQFIFQYYEEEERQRGNFPDRFSGHQFPNYSSELNVNALLLGDSALYLCASSLGRVPPTDTQYFGPGTRLTVL.

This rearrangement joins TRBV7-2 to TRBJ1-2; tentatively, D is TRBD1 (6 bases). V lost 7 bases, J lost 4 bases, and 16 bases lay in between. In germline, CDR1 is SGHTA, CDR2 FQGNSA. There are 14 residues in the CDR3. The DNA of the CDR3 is TGTGCCAGCACCCTAGCAGGGGAGGTCTATGGCTACACCTTC. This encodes CASTLAGEVYGYTF.

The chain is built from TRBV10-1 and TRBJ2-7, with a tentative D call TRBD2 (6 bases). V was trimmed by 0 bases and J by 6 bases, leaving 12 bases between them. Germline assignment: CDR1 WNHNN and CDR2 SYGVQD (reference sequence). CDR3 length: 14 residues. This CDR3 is CASSESFGGGEQYF. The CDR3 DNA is TGCGCCAGCAGTGAGTCGTTCGGGGGAGGCGAGCAGTACTTC.